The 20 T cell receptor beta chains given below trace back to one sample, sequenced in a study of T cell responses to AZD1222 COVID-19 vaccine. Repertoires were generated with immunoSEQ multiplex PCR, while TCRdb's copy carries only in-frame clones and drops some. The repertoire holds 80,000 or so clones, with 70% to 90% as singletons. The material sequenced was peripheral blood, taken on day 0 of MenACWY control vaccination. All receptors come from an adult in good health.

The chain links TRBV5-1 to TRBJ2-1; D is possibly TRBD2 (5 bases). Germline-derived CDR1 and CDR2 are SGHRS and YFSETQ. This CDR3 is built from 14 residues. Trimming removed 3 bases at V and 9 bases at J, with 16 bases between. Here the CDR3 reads CASSSLEGGGEQFF. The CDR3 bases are TGCGCCAGCAGCTCACTAGAGGGTGGAGGTGAGCAGTTCTTC.

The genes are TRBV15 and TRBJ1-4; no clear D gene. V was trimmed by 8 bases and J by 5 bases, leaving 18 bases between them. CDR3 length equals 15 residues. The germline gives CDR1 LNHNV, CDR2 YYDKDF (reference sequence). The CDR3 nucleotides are TGTGCCACCCTTTCTCGGAGGCAGTGGAATGAAAAACTGTTTTTT. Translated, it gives CATLSRRQWNEKLFF.

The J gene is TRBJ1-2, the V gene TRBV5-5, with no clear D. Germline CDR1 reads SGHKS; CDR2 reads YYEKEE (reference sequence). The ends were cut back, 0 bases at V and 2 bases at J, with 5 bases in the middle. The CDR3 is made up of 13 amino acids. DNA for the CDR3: TGTGCCAGCAGCTTGGCGGGGAACTATGGCTACACCTTC. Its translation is CASSLAGNYGYTF.

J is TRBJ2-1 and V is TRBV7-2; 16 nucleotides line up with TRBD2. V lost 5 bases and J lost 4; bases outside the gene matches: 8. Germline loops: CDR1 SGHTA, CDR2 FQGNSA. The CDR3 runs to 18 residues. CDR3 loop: CASSGGTSGGAGYNEQFF. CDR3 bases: TGTGCCAGCAGCGGCGGGACTAGCGGGGGGGCCGGATACAATGAGCAGTTCTTC. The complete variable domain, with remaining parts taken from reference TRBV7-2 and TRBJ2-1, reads GAGVSQSPSNKVTEKGKDVELRCDPISGHTALYWYRQSLGQGLEFLIYFQGNSAPDKSGLPSDRFSAERTGGSVSTLTIQRTQQEDSAVYLCASSGGTSGGAGYNEQFFGPGTRLTVL.

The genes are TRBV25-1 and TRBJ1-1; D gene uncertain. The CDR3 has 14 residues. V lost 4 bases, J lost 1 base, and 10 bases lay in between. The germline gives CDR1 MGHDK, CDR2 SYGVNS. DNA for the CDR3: TGTGCCAGCAGTGGTGGACTGGGGAACACTGAAGCTTTCTTT. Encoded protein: CASSGGLGNTEAFF.

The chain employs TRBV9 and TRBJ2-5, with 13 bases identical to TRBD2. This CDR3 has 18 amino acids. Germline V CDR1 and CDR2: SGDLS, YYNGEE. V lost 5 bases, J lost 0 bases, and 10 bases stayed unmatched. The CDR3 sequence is CASSPRLAGGIHQETQYF. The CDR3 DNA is TGTGCCAGCAGTCCACGACTAGCGGGGGGTATACACCAAGAGACCCAGTACTTC.

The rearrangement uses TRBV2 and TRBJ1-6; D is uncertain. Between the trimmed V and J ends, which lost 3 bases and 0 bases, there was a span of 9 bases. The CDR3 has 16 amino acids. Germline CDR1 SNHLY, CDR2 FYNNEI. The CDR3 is CASSDGVSSYNSPLHF. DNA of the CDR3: TGTGCCAGCAGTGATGGAGTCAGCTCCTATAATTCACCCCTCCACTTT. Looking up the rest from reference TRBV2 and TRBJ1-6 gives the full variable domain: EPEVTQTPSHQVTQMGQEVILRCVPISNHLYFYWYRQILGQKVEFLVSFYNNEISEKSEIFDDQFSVERPDGSNFTLKIRSTKLEDSAMYFCASSDGVSSYNSPLHFGNGTRLTVT.

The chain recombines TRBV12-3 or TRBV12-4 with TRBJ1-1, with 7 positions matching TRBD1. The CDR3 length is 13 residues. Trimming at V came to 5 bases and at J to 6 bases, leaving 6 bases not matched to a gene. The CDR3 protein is CASSLIQGAEAFF. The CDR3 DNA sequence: TGTGCCAGCAGTCTCATTCAGGGGGCTGAAGCTTTCTTT.

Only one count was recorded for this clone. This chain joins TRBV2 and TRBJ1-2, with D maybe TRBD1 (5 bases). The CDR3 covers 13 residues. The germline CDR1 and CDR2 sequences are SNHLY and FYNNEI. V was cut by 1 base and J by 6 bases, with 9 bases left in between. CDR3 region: CASSEVGRNGYTF. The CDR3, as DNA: TGTGCCAGCAGTGAAGTGGGGCGGAATGGCTACACCTTC.

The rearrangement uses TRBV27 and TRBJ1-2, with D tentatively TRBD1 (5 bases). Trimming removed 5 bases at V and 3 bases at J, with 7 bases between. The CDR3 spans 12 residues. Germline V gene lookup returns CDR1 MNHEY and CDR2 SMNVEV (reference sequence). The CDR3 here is CASSQGYYGYTF. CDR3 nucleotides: TGTGCCAGCAGTCAGGGATACTATGGCTACACCTTC.

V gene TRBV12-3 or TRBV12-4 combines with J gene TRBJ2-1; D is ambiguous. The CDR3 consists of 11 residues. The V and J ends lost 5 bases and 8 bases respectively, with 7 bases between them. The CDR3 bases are TGTGCCAGCAGTGCTAGGGATGAGCAGTTCTTC. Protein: CASSARDEQFF.

The CDR3 region has the DNA TGTGCCAGTAGTCTAAGAGGACCCTACGAGCAGTACTTC. Amino acids: CASSLRGPYEQYF. The gene calls are TRBV19 and TRBJ2-7, with unresolved D. Germline lookup yields CDR1 LNHDA and CDR2 SQIVND (reference sequence). The CDR3 length is 13 residues. The ends were cut back, 5 bases at V and 2 bases at J, with 10 bases in the middle.

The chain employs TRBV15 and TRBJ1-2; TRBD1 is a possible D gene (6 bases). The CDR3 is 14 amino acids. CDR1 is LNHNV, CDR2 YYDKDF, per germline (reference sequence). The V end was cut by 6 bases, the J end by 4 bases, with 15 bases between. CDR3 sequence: CATSPGEGVYGYTF. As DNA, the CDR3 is TGTGCCACCAGTCCAGGGGAAGGGGTCTATGGCTACACCTTC.

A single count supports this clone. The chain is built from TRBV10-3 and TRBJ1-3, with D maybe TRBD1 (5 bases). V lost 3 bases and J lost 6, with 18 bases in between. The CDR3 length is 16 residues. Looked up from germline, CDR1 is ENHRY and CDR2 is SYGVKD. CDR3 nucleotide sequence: TGTGCCATCAGTGAAGCCCGGGGGGTCGAAGAAAACACCATATATTTT. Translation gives CAISEARGVEENTIYF.

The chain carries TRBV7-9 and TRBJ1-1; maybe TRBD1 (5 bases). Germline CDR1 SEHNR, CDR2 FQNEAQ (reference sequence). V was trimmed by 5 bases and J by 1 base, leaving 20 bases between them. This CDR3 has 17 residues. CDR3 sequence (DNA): TGTGCCAGCAGCGATAGCTTCTACAGGCGGGGGAACACTGAAGCTTTCTTT. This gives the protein CASSDSFYRRGNTEAFF.

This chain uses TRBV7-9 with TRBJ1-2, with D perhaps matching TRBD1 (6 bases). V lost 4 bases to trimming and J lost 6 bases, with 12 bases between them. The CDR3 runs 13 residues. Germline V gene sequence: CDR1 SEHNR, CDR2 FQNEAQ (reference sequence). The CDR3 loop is CASSSTGSDGYTF. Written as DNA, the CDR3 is TGTGCCAGCAGCTCCACAGGGTCGGATGGCTACACCTTC.

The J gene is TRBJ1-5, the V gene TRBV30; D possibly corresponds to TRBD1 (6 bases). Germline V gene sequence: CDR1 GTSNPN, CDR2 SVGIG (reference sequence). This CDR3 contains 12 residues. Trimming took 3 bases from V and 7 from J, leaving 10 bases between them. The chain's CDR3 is CAWRAGAQPQHF. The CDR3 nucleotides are TGTGCCTGGAGAGCGGGGGCCCAGCCCCAGCATTTT.

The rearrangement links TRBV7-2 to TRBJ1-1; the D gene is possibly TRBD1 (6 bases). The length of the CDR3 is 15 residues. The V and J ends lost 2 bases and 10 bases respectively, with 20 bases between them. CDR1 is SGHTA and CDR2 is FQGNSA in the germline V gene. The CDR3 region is CASSLMPGARAPAFF. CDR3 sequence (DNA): TGTGCCAGCAGCTTAATGCCGGGGGCGCGGGCCCCAGCTTTCTTT. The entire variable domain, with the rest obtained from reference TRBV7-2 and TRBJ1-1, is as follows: GAGVSQSPSNKVTEKGKDVELRCDPISGHTALYWYRQSLGQGLEFLIYFQGNSAPDKSGLPSDRFSAERTGGSVSTLTIQRTQQEDSAVYLCASSLMPGARAPAFFGQGTRLTVV.

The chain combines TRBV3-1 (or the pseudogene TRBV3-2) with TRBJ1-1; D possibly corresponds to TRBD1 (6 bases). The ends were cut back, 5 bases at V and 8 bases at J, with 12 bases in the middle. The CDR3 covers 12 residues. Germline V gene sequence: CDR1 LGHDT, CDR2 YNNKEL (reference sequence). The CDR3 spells CASSSPGTEAFF. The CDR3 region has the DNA TGTGCCAGCAGCTCTCCAGGGACAGAAGCTTTCTTT.

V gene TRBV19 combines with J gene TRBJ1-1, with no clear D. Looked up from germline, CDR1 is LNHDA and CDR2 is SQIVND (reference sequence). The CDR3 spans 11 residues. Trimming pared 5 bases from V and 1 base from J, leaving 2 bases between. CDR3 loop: CASSGNTEAFF. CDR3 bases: TGTGCCAGTAGTGGGAACACTGAAGCTTTCTTT.